The T cell receptor beta chain under discussion was sequenced for a study of regulatory T cells in long-lasting Graves disease. Study summary: Those Graves' patients who were newly diagnosed had been on antithyroid drugs under 3 months.

Study-wide results and caveats: Tissue studied was limited to peripheral blood, excluding thyroid tissue. Persistent cases favored TRBV28, TRBJ1-2 and TRBJ2-5.

This clonotype was observed many times. The antigen remains unidentified. Germline V CDR1 and CDR2: SGHDN, FVKESK. There are 17 residues in the CDR3. Trimming shortened V by 0 bases and J by 6 bases, and 21 bases separated the two germline ends. Time point given: newly diagnosed GD, antithyroid drugs for less than 3 months. Scientists built the TCR library using RNA that was extracted from PBMCs. Assembly of TCR beta libraries relied on iRepertoire HTBI primers together with Arm-PCR of CDR3 regions. TCRdb redid the calling of the multiplex PCR reads with MiXCR, one entry per CDR3 protein. Of over 300,000 distinct CDR3 sequences in the sample, around a sixth were seen once.

The receptor was derived from a female donor with Graves disease. The genes are TRBV14 and TRBJ2-7, with D perhaps being TRBD1 or TRBD2 (5 bases each). Sequenced material: peripheral blood mononuclear cells (PBMCs), taken at new diagnosis, from a patient treated with antithyroid drugs. This CDR3 reads CASSQDRGSFYLGEQYF. The CDR3 DNA sequence: TGTGCCAGCAGCCAAGATCGGGGCAGCTTTTACTTAGGCGAGCAGTACTTC.